These T cell receptor beta chains were read from a single sample in a study of cytotoxic CD8 clonotypes in ibrutinib-treated CLL. TCRdb keeps only in-frame clones here, not all; method: immunoSEQ multiplex PCR. There are 250,000 to 350,000 clones in the sample; approximately 79% occur only once, and about 5.3% lies in the top ten. The starting material was PBMCs, obtained at disease progression, from a patient treated with ibrutinib. The receptors were gathered from a human donor with chronic lymphocytic leukemia. The CDR3 runs from the conserved cysteine through the conserved F or W. Each record gives: J gene, D gene, V gene, clone size, CDR3 protein, CDR3 DNA. The D gene is left open where the match is weak. The size entry is marked missing in some rows and otherwise reads once, few, many or a size class.

J gene: TRBJ1-3; D gene: NA; V gene: TRBV6-5; clone size: few; CDR3 protein: CASSPSYSGNTIYF; CDR3 DNA: TGTGCCAGCAGTCCCAGCTACTCTGGAAACACCATATATTTT
J gene: TRBJ2-5; D gene: TRBD1; V gene: TRBV7-2; clone size: NA; CDR3 protein: CASSIYRGAYQETQYF; CDR3 DNA: TGTGCCAGCAGCATATACAGGGGTGCGTACCAAGAGACCCAGTACTTC
J gene: TRBJ2-7; D gene: TRBD1; V gene: TRBV5-1; clone size: NA; CDR3 protein: CASSSAGTGTPQYF; CDR3 DNA: TGCGCCAGCAGCTCAGCGGGGACAGGGACCCCGCAGTACTTC
J gene: TRBJ1-3; D gene: TRBD1; V gene: TRBV7-6; clone size: once; CDR3 protein: CASSPARTGSGNTIYF; CDR3 DNA: TGTGCCAGCAGCCCCGCCCGGACAGGCTCTGGAAACACCATATATTTT
J gene: TRBJ1-1; D gene: NA; V gene: TRBV6-5; clone size: once; CDR3 protein: CASSYSQSPIRNFF; CDR3 DNA: TGTGCCAGCAGTTACTCGCAGAGCCCGATCCGAAATTTCTTT
J gene: TRBJ2-1; D gene: TRBD1; V gene: TRBV15; clone size: once; CDR3 protein: CATSGETGTGVYNEQFF; CDR3 DNA: TGTGCCACCAGCGGTGAAACCGGGACAGGGGTCTACAATGAGCAGTTCTTC
J gene: TRBJ2-5; D gene: NA; V gene: TRBV18; clone size: NA; CDR3 protein: CASSSTGPPRETQYF; CDR3 DNA: TGTGCCAGCTCATCGACAGGACCGCCACGAGAGACCCAGTACTTC
J gene: TRBJ2-5; D gene: TRBD1; V gene: TRBV14; clone size: few; CDR3 protein: CASSPTGSPFQETQYF; CDR3 DNA: TGTGCCAGCAGCCCGACAGGGTCTCCCTTCCAAGAGACCCAGTACTTC
J gene: TRBJ1-1; D gene: NA; V gene: TRBV7-9; clone size: NA; CDR3 protein: CASSLMAMNTEAFF; CDR3 DNA: TGTGCCAGCAGCTTAATGGCAATGAACACTGAAGCTTTCTTT
J gene: TRBJ2-6; D gene: NA; V gene: TRBV7-8; clone size: NA; CDR3 protein: CAAGPRHLSGANVLTF; CDR3 DNA: TGTGCCGCCGGGCCGAGGCACCTCTCTGGGGCCAACGTCCTGACTTTC
J gene: TRBJ1-2; D gene: NA; V gene: TRBV5-1; clone size: NA; CDR3 protein: CASSLEAYSPYGYTF; CDR3 DNA: TGCGCCAGCAGCTTGGAGGCCTACTCCCCCTATGGCTACACCTTC
J gene: TRBJ1-2; D gene: NA; V gene: TRBV19; clone size: few; CDR3 protein: CASSIVEGGYGYTF; CDR3 DNA: TGTGCCAGTAGTATAGTGGAGGGGGGGTATGGCTACACCTTC
J gene: TRBJ1-6; D gene: NA; V gene: TRBV10-3; clone size: NA; CDR3 protein: CAIRRQDSPLHF; CDR3 DNA: TGTGCCATCAGAAGACAGGATTCACCCCTCCACTTT
J gene: TRBJ2-7; D gene: NA; V gene: TRBV7-9; clone size: NA; CDR3 protein: CASSLYGQEQYF; CDR3 DNA: TGTGCCAGCAGCTTATATGGCCAGGAGCAGTACTTC
J gene: TRBJ2-4; D gene: NA; V gene: TRBV6-1; clone size: NA; CDR3 protein: CASSEYWNLAKNIQYF; CDR3 DNA: TGTGCCAGCAGTGAATATTGGAATTTGGCCAAAAACATTCAGTACTTC
J gene: TRBJ2-6; D gene: NA; V gene: TRBV29-1; clone size: NA; CDR3 protein: CSVLGGVDSGANVLTF; CDR3 DNA: TGCAGCGTATTAGGGGGAGTTGACTCTGGGGCCAACGTCCTGACTTTC
J gene: TRBJ2-3; D gene: TRBD2; V gene: TRBV10-3; clone size: NA; CDR3 protein: CAISRGGPDTQYF; CDR3 DNA: TGTGCCATCAGCCGGGGGGGCCCCGATACGCAGTATTTT
J gene: TRBJ2-7; D gene: NA; V gene: TRBV6-6; clone size: NA; CDR3 protein: CASSYSINRAEEQYF; CDR3 DNA: TGTGCCAGCAGTTACTCGATAAACAGGGCTGAGGAGCAGTACTTC
J gene: TRBJ2-7; D gene: TRBD2; V gene: TRBV28; clone size: NA; CDR3 protein: CASGRGTSGRASYEQYF; CDR3 DNA: TGTGCCAGCGGGCGGGGGACTAGCGGGAGGGCCTCCTACGAGCAGTACTTC
J gene: TRBJ1-1; D gene: NA; V gene: TRBV6-1; clone size: NA; CDR3 protein: CASRGRLTEAFF; CDR3 DNA: TGTGCCAGCAGAGGGAGATTAACTGAAGCTTTCTTT
J gene: TRBJ2-6; D gene: NA; V gene: TRBV5-4; clone size: NA; CDR3 protein: CASSLLSVLTF; CDR3 DNA: TGTGCCAGCAGCTTGCTGTCCGTCCTGACTTTC
J gene: TRBJ1-1; D gene: TRBD1; V gene: TRBV9; clone size: NA; CDR3 protein: CASSERGRGTEAFF; CDR3 DNA: TGTGCCAGCAGCGAAAGGGGGCGTGGAACTGAAGCTTTCTTT
J gene: TRBJ2-5; D gene: NA; V gene: TRBV5-1; clone size: NA; CDR3 protein: CASSLEGQETQYF; CDR3 DNA: TGCGCCAGCAGCTTGGAGGGGCAAGAGACCCAGTACTTC
J gene: TRBJ2-1; D gene: TRBD2; V gene: TRBV6-1; clone size: NA; CDR3 protein: CASSASGNYNEQFF; CDR3 DNA: TGTGCCAGCAGTGCTAGCGGAAACTACAATGAGCAGTTCTTC
J gene: TRBJ2-4; D gene: NA; V gene: TRBV9; clone size: NA; CDR3 protein: CASSVAGGQLNIQYF; CDR3 DNA: TGTGCCAGCAGCGTAGCTGGGGGGCAATTGAACATTCAGTACTTC
J gene: TRBJ2-7; D gene: NA; V gene: TRBV5-1; clone size: NA; CDR3 protein: CASTPGSDSSYEQYF; CDR3 DNA: TGCGCCAGCACCCCCGGATCGGACAGCTCCTACGAGCAGTACTTC
J gene: TRBJ1-1; D gene: TRBD1; V gene: TRBV9; clone size: NA; CDR3 protein: CASSDGQGPNTEAFF; CDR3 DNA: TGTGCCAGCAGCGACGGACAGGGCCCGAACACTGAAGCTTTCTTT
J gene: TRBJ2-5; D gene: NA; V gene: TRBV5-1; clone size: NA; CDR3 protein: CASSRLDQETQYF; CDR3 DNA: TGCGCCAGCAGCCGTTTAGATCAAGAGACCCAGTACTTC
J gene: TRBJ2-5; D gene: TRBD1; V gene: TRBV19; clone size: NA; CDR3 protein: CASRLGTGGSETQYF; CDR3 DNA: TGTGCCAGTCGGCTAGGGACAGGGGGGTCTGAGACCCAGTACTTC
J gene: TRBJ1-1; D gene: NA; V gene: TRBV7-6; clone size: few; CDR3 protein: CASSFEGENTEAFF; CDR3 DNA: TGTGCCAGCAGCTTTGAGGGGGAGAACACTGAAGCTTTCTTT
J gene: TRBJ2-3; D gene: TRBD1; V gene: TRBV9; clone size: NA; CDR3 protein: CASSPRTGRYTDTQYF; CDR3 DNA: TGTGCCAGCAGCCCTCGGACAGGGAGATACACAGATACGCAGTATTTT
J gene: TRBJ2-1; D gene: TRBD2; V gene: TRBV7-3; clone size: NA; CDR3 protein: CASSQTSGYGNEQFF; CDR3 DNA: TGTGCCAGCAGCCAGACTAGCGGGTACGGCAATGAGCAGTTCTTC
J gene: TRBJ2-3; D gene: TRBD2; V gene: TRBV4-1; clone size: NA; CDR3 protein: CASSQGPRTSGDPSTQYF; CDR3 DNA: TGCGCCAGCAGCCAGGGCCCCCGGACTAGCGGGGATCCCTCTACGCAGTATTTT
J gene: TRBJ1-2; D gene: NA; V gene: TRBV19; clone size: NA; CDR3 protein: CASEPQGGANYGYTF; CDR3 DNA: TGTGCCAGCGAGCCACAGGGTGGCGCGAACTATGGCTACACCTTC
J gene: TRBJ2-3; D gene: NA; V gene: TRBV9; clone size: NA; CDR3 protein: CASSPRTNSDTQYF; CDR3 DNA: TGTGCCAGCAGCCCTCGGACTAATTCAGATACGCAGTATTTT
J gene: TRBJ2-7; D gene: TRBD1; V gene: TRBV4-2; clone size: NA; CDR3 protein: CASSRTGTGVYEQYF; CDR3 DNA: TGTGCCAGCAGCCGCACCGGGACAGGGGTATACGAGCAGTACTTC
J gene: TRBJ2-1; D gene: TRBD2; V gene: TRBV7-2; clone size: NA; CDR3 protein: CASSLAGTSGTMRQFF; CDR3 DNA: TGTGCCAGCAGCTTAGCGGGGACTAGCGGTACAATGAGGCAGTTCTTC
J gene: TRBJ2-3; D gene: NA; V gene: TRBV7-6; clone size: NA; CDR3 protein: CASSLASGSTDTQYF; CDR3 DNA: TGTGCCAGCAGCTTAGCGAGCGGGAGCACAGATACGCAGTATTTT
J gene: TRBJ2-1; D gene: TRBD2; V gene: TRBV10-3; clone size: NA; CDR3 protein: CAIRGLAGGNNEQFF; CDR3 DNA: TGTGCCATCAGGGGACTAGCGGGGGGGAACAATGAGCAGTTCTTC
J gene: TRBJ1-3; D gene: TRBD1; V gene: TRBV29-1; clone size: NA; CDR3 protein: CSARQGVTIYF; CDR3 DNA: TGCAGCGCCAGACAGGGTGTAACCATATATTTT
J gene: TRBJ2-3; D gene: TRBD2; V gene: TRBV4-2; clone size: NA; CDR3 protein: CASSRRSGGLADTQYF; CDR3 DNA: TGTGCCAGCAGCCGAAGATCGGGGGGACTTGCGGATACGCAGTATTTT
J gene: TRBJ2-3; D gene: TRBD2; V gene: TRBV5-6; clone size: NA; CDR3 protein: CASSLLSGESTDTQYF; CDR3 DNA: TGTGCCAGCAGCTTGCTTAGCGGGGAAAGCACAGATACGCAGTATTTT
J gene: TRBJ2-5; D gene: TRBD2; V gene: TRBV7-3; clone size: NA; CDR3 protein: CASSSSGRPGETQYF; CDR3 DNA: TGTGCCAGCAGCTCTAGCGGGAGGCCAGGGGAGACCCAGTACTTC
J gene: TRBJ2-5; D gene: NA; V gene: TRBV9; clone size: NA; CDR3 protein: CASSVVGTQETQYF; CDR3 DNA: TGTGCCAGCAGCGTAGTTGGGACACAAGAGACCCAGTACTTC
J gene: TRBJ2-7; D gene: NA; V gene: TRBV28; clone size: NA; CDR3 protein: CASGPHEQYF; CDR3 DNA: TGTGCCAGCGGGCCCCACGAGCAGTACTTC
J gene: TRBJ2-2; D gene: NA; V gene: TRBV7-8; clone size: NA; CDR3 protein: CASSLPRTVANTGELFF; CDR3 DNA: TGTGCCAGCAGCTTACCTAGGACAGTCGCGAACACCGGGGAGCTGTTTTTT
J gene: TRBJ2-1; D gene: NA; V gene: TRBV27; clone size: NA; CDR3 protein: CASSFRDAYNEQFF; CDR3 DNA: TGTGCCAGCAGTTTTCGGGATGCCTACAATGAGCAGTTCTTC
J gene: TRBJ2-5; D gene: TRBD2; V gene: TRBV18; clone size: NA; CDR3 protein: CASSPPNRQRGRSGETQYF; CDR3 DNA: TGTGCCAGCTCACCACCGAACCGCCAGCGGGGTCGGTCCGGGGAGACCCAGTACTTC